This T cell receptor (beta chain) was profiled in a study of naive and memory T cell subsets (dated by TCRdb to the late 2010s). About the investigation overall: Sorted naive and memory T cell subsets from peripheral blood were analyzed in the study using a UMI-based, open-source pipeline for TCR alpha and beta sequencing. Complete agreement was observed between the functional CMV T cell responses and the IgG serology results. RNA was DNase-treated and reverse transcribed with TCR constant-region primers, mostly using SuperScript III.

Measured from the cysteine to the phenylalanine, the CDR3 is 15 residues long. Only CDR3 DNA is held: 45 bases, read in frame from base 1. CDR1 and CDR2 were assigned from the germline V gene (reference sequence) as DFQATT and SNEGSKA. Trimming removed 0 bases from V and 10 bases from J, leaving 19 bases between the germline ends. This clonotype was detected a few times. No cognate antigen has been identified for it. Within one base of it there is no much larger clone, and no base qualities were kept. From the second PCR step on, the TCR alpha and beta chain libraries were amplified in separate reactions. To determine each donor's CMV status, fresh PBMCs were stimulated overnight with CMV viral lysate, and IFNgamma production from CD4+ T cells was then assessed. Using Miltenyi beads, CD4 T cells were first positively selected, and CD8 T cells were then positively selected from the CD4-negative fraction. After staining for CD3, CD4, CD8, CD45RA, CD27 and a live/dead dye, cells were sorted on a BD Aria II into four subsets based on CD45RA and CD27. Three healthy volunteers provided blood, and each donor's sample was split into CD4 and CD8 T cells and then further divided into four differentiation subsets. Roughly 0.11 L of peripheral blood was drawn per donor, and PBMC were isolated by Ficoll-Paque PLUS density-gradient centrifugation. After sorting, cells were lysed in RLT buffer, RNA was extracted using a Qiagen RNeasy kit, and the extracted RNA was stored at -80 degrees C.

Library preparation was by UMI-ligation and nested PCR. The beta constant-region primer consisted of an equimolar mixture of two oligonucleotides that together covered TRBC1 and TRBC2. A single-stranded oligonucleotide bearing the SP2 primer plus a 12-nucleotide UMI was ligated onto the 3' end of the cDNA by T4 RNA ligase 1. Four rounds of PCR were used to amplify ligated cDNA, with nested alpha and beta constant-region primers being used together with the SP2 primer. The ligation reaction was incubated at 16°C for about 18-24 hours. PCR2 was typically performed as a SYBR Green qPCR and was stopped at a predetermined threshold so that over-amplification was prevented. Agencourt AMPure XP magnetic beads were used for all purifications after the first. Library quantification was done by Qubit, followed by a TapeStation check on which the main peak was expected at around 650 bp. Pooled libraries were sequenced on an Illumina MiSeq using v2 2x251 paired-end kits, and typically 1-2 million reads were obtained per sample. Each sample was pooled at 3.5 to 5 nM, and about 4.5-8% PhiX was included to help cluster recognition. As for the original processing: V and J genes were assigned to Demultiplexor-processed FASTQ reads by Decombinator through tag matching, with a single base-pair mismatch being allowed. Collapsinator used UMIs to correct both sequencing errors and frequency errors arising from PCR heterogeneity. CDR3Translator translated TCRs and extracted CDR3s from the conserved cysteine to the FGXG phenylalanine, flagging non-productive sequences. Gini, Shannon entropy and inverse Simpson indices were calculated on repertoires subsampled to equal numbers of UMI-defined TCRs. Power-law fits to clonotype abundance distributions were performed by maximum likelihood within the linear range. When run on a single naive CD8 sample, MIGEC and the pipeline yielded similar UMI counts, similar unique TCR numbers and similar clonal distributions. The repertoires were searched for approximately 7,000 CMV-associated CDR3 sequences that had been compiled from VDJdb and a published dataset. TCRdb applied fastp at Q25 and MiXCR to the public reads, then kept only in-frame beta chains. Rows are unified per CDR3 protein, each entry keeping the most common DNA and genes. TCRdb, not the original authors, processed these V and J calls. The sample data list tens of thousands of distinct CDR3 sequences, and over 10% of these were observed just once. The biggest ten clones account for 0.75% to 0.95% of the sample.

The paper as a whole reports these results and caveats: RNA-based TCR counts may be influenced by expression changes linked to T cell activation and differentiation. Clonotypes were defined as single alpha or beta chain sequences, not paired alpha/beta receptors. The repertoire findings for the naive and memory subsets could not be validated, as no ground truth was available. TCR abundance followed a power law whose exponent differed between naive and memory subsets but was consistent across the three individuals. Gini index rose and Shannon and inverse Simpson diversity fell from naive through CM, EM and EMRA in both CD4 and CD8 cells. Following error correction, more than 90% of naive TCR sequences occurred only once, which made naive abundance distributions much steeper than those of memory subsets.

Sequencing was done on a sample of central memory CD4+ T cells from blood. Reading the label with the study, this specimen's cell subset or site is: central memory, CD45RA- CD27+. The clonotype was recovered from a human donor in good health. This sequence uses TRBV20-1 and TRBJ2-1; the D gene assignment is ambiguous. The encoded CDR3 is CSARDHRVSAEEQFF. The base sequence is TGCAGTGCTAGAGATCACCGGGTCTCGGCCGAGGAGCAGTTCTTC.